This T cell receptor beta chain stems from a study of T cell repertoires in cytomegalovirus infection. Study details: Researchers turned to recently identified HLA-C-restricted CMV epitopes as well as well-studied HLA-B-restricted ones. CMV infection plus the matching HLA type was flagged by public TCR beta signatures.

General study points: Carriers of CMV plus the relevant HLA were identified by cumulative public TCR beta family frequency. In two of eight donors, the top clonotype was HLA-C-restricted CMV-specific.

TCRdb re-derived calls from the reads in MiXCR, one entry per CDR3 protein. The data hold 450,000 to 650,000 distinct CDR3 sequences, with 40% observed a single time. V lost 5 bases to trimming and J lost 3 bases, with 10 bases between them. From germline, CDR1 is DFQATT and CDR2 SNEGSKA (reference sequence). This CDR3 has 12 residues. Comment on this clonotype: No antigen is known for it.

The chain combines TRBV20-1 with TRBJ1-2; D uncertain. The sequence was collected from a human donor in good health (CMV status not recorded). Some clones in this sample may be carry-over from other donors' samples. The sequencing here drew on cultured PBMCs, taken from culture after CMV antigen stimulation. DNA for the CDR3: TGCAGTGCTCACGTCCGCTACTATGGCTACACCTTC. Protein product: CSAHVRYYGYTF.